Listed here is a single T cell receptor beta chain. This sample is part of a study of blood T cell repertoires in COVID-19. Study background: Spain, Italy and the United States supplied samples that represented acute and convalescent COVID-19. PBMCs, B-cell-depleted T cells, or T cells were the source of the cDNA or gDNA that made up the material.

In the authors' workflow: Quantification of nucleated cells was approximated via reference gene primer amplification. Only in-frame clones appear in the TCRdb table, and some are missing; sequencing was by immunoSEQ multiplex PCR. V, J and clone size were drawn from that table, and D and trimming were deduced from the DNA. This sample has hundreds of thousands of clones, with about 90% found just once. This receptor was obtained from a woman in her 30s who had recovered from COVID-19. Specimen: peripheral blood.

CDR3 region: CASSLKGQGLNYGYTF. The CDR3 nucleotides read TGTGCCAGCAGTTTGAAGGGACAGGGGCTAAACTATGGCTACACCTTC. The chain carries TRBV27 and TRBJ1-2; 10 bases align to TRBD1. The CDR3 loop spans 16 amino acids. Trimming cost V 3 bases and J 2 bases; bases outside gene matches: 6. CDR1 MNHEY and CDR2 SMNVEV come from the germline V gene (reference sequence).